The rows below give T cell receptor beta chains drawn from one sample of a study of OX40 agonist ivuxolimab in advanced cancers. Assay used: immunoSEQ multiplex PCR; TCRdb lists only in-frame clones, some missing. The table includes 48,000 or so clones, 83% detected once. The sample here was CD4+ or CD8+ T cells sorted from blood, taken in a trial of the OX40 agonist ivuxolimab. The receptors shown here come from an adult with an advanced solid tumor such as melanoma, head and neck, liver or kidney cancer. CDR3s include the opening cysteine and the closing phenylalanine or tryptophan. D genes are given only for firm matches. The size entry is marked missing in some rows and otherwise reads once, few, many or a size class.

j_call | v_call | d_call | clone_size | cdr3_nt | cdr3_aa
TRBJ1-1 | TRBV5-6 | - | - | TGTGCCAGCAGCAAGGGTACACAGGAAACGTTAGCTTTCTTT | CASSKGTQETLAFF
TRBJ1-2 | TRBV6-1 | - | - | TGTGCCAGCACCTTTCAGGGAGGCTATGGCTACACCTTC | CASTFQGGYGYTF
TRBJ2-5 | TRBV6-5 | TRBD1 | once | TGTGCCAGCAGCCGGACAGGGGGCATGGTAGAGACCCAGTACTTC | CASSRTGGMVETQYF
TRBJ2-3 | TRBV6-6 | - | - | TGTGCCAGCAGCGACCAGAGGACGCAGTATTTT | CASSDQRTQYF
TRBJ2-2 | TRBV5-1 | TRBD1 | - | TGCGCCAGCAGCTCCAACCCGACAGGGCAGCGGACCGAGGAGCTGTTTTTT | CASSSNPTGQRTEELFF
TRBJ1-4 | TRBV5-6 | - | - | TGTGCCAGCAGCTTGGTAAGCACCGGAGAAAAACTGTTTTTT | CASSLVSTGEKLFF
TRBJ1-1 | TRBV5-1 | - | - | TGCGCCAGCAGCTTTGCAGGGTATAACACTGAAGCTTTCTTT | CASSFAGYNTEAFF
TRBJ1-3 | TRBV7-2 | - | - | TGTGCCAGCAGCTTGGGGAGCGCGGGGGGCTCCGGAAACACCATATATTTT | CASSLGSAGGSGNTIYF
TRBJ1-2 | TRBV6-5 | - | - | TGTGCCAGCAGTTACTCGACCGGGTCCTCCTATGGCTACACCTTC | CASSYSTGSSYGYTF
TRBJ2-5 | TRBV2 | - | few | TGTGCCAGCAGTGAACTCCTGGAGACCCAGTACTTC | CASSELLETQYF
TRBJ2-2 | TRBV5-6 | - | - | TGTGCCAGCAGCTTGCTGAGGGTTTCGAACACCGGGGAGCTGTTTTTT | CASSLLRVSNTGELFF
TRBJ1-5 | TRBV7-2 | - | few | TGTGCCAGCAGCTTAGCAGGAGGGGGTGAGCAGCCCCAGCATTTT | CASSLAGGGEQPQHF
TRBJ1-3 | TRBV6-9 | - | - | TGTGCCAGCAAGGGCAGGTTCTCTGGAAACACCATATATTTT | CASKGRFSGNTIYF
TRBJ2-5 | TRBV5-1 | - | - | TGCGCCAGCAGCTGGCAGGGGCAAGAGACCCAGTACTTC | CASSWQGQETQYF
TRBJ2-1 | TRBV7-6 | TRBD2 | - | TGTGCCAGCAGCTTACTAGCGGGGGGGGACTATGAGCAGTTCTTC | CASSLLAGGDYEQFF
TRBJ1-5 | TRBV11-2 | TRBD1 | - | TGTGCCAGCAGCCGCGAGGGGGCGCGGAATCAGCCCCAGCATTTT | CASSREGARNQPQHF
TRBJ1-4 | TRBV5-1 | TRBD1 | - | TGCGCCAGCAGCTCAGGGGGAGAAGAAAAACTGTTTTTT | CASSSGGEEKLFF
TRBJ1-1 | TRBV7-6 | TRBD1 | - | TGTGCCAGCAGCTTAGCCCGACAGGGCAACACTGAAGCTTTCTTT | CASSLARQGNTEAFF
TRBJ2-2 | TRBV11-2 | - | - | TGTGCCAGCAGCTTTTTACGTGACACCGGGGAGCTGTTTTTT | CASSFLRDTGELFF
TRBJ1-6 | TRBV6-4 | - | - | TGTGCCAGCACACAGGAGCACGGGAATTCACCCCTCCACTTT | CASTQEHGNSPLHF
TRBJ1-1 | TRBV7-8 | - | - | TGTGCCAGCAGCTTAGCCGGGAACACTGAAGCTTTCTTT | CASSLAGNTEAFF
TRBJ2-3 | TRBV9 | - | - | TGTGCCAGCAGCGGGACTGCTGATACGCAGTATTTT | CASSGTADTQYF
TRBJ1-1 | TRBV30 | - | - | TGTGCCTGGAGGGAGGGGCTCACGAGGAACACTGAAGCTTTCTTT | CAWREGLTRNTEAFF
TRBJ2-1 | TRBV5-1 | TRBD2 | - | TGCGCCAGCAGCTTGGCGGCGGGGGGGCAATCCCATGAGCAGTTCTTC | CASSLAAGGQSHEQFF
TRBJ2-3 | TRBV12-2 | - | few | TGTGCAAGTCGCTTAGCCCGGGGGCCTAGCGGTACCCCGAGCGCCCCATCCACAGATACGCAGTATTTT | CASRLARGPSGTPSAPSTDTQYF
TRBJ1-6 | TRBV5-5 | - | - | TGTGCCAGCAGCCTCTATTCGACGAGCACCTATAATTCACCCCTCCACTTT | CASSLYSTSTYNSPLHF
TRBJ2-1 | TRBV19 | TRBD1 | - | TGTGCCAGTAGGGTACAGGGGTCCTACAATGAGCAGTTCTTC | CASRVQGSYNEQFF
TRBJ2-5 | TRBV5-1 | TRBD1 | - | TGCGCCAGCAGCTCGCTACCGGGACAGGGGGGCGGGGAAGAGACCCAGTACTTC | CASSSLPGQGGGEETQYF
TRBJ1-2 | TRBV7-9 | - | once | TGTGCCAGCAGCTCCCGACAGACCAACTATGGCTACACCTTC | CASSSRQTNYGYTF
TRBJ1-1 | TRBV2 | TRBD1 | medium-sized | TGTGCCAGCAGTCCTGGGACAGTCACTGAAGCTTTCTTT | CASSPGTVTEAFF
TRBJ2-3 | TRBV5-1 | - | - | TGCGCCAGCAGCGTAGCAGATACGCAGTATTTT | CASSVADTQYF
TRBJ1-3 | TRBV7-8 | - | - | TGTGCCAGCACCGAGACGGCTGGAAACACCATATATTTT | CASTETAGNTIYF
TRBJ1-1 | TRBV5-5 | TRBD1 | few | TGTGCCAGCAGCTTGGAGACAGGGGAAGCTTTCTTT | CASSLETGEAFF
TRBJ2-7 | TRBV30 | - | - | TGTGCCTGGAGTCTGACTCATGGGCTCGAGCAGTACTTC | CAWSLTHGLEQYF
TRBJ2-1 | TRBV7-2 | - | few | TGTGCCAGCAGCTCCGGACAGGGAGGGTACAATGAGCAGTTCTTC | CASSSGQGGYNEQFF
TRBJ2-7 | TRBV4-3 | - | - | TGCGCCAGCAGCCTTCAAGGCGGGCCGAATTACGAGCAGTACTTC | CASSLQGGPNYEQYF
TRBJ2-5 | TRBV5-5 | TRBD1 | - | TGTGCCAGCAGCCGACAGGGCTTGTACCAAGAGACCCAGTACTTC | CASSRQGLYQETQYF
TRBJ2-1 | TRBV11-2 | TRBD2 | - | TGTGCCAGCAGCTTAGGGCTAGCGGGGGTCAATGAGCAGTTCTTC | CASSLGLAGVNEQFF
TRBJ2-7 | TRBV27 | - | once | TGTGCCAGCAGTTTTCGGGTAGGGGCTCCTTACGAGCAGTACTTC | CASSFRVGAPYEQYF
TRBJ1-1 | TRBV15 | TRBD1 | - | TGTGCCACCAGCAGAGCCCTTGGACAGGGGACGCCCAACACTGAAGCTTTCTTT | CATSRALGQGTPNTEAFF
TRBJ1-2 | TRBV6-1 | - | - | TGTGCCAGCAGTGAATTGATGGGAAACTATGGCTACACCTTC | CASSELMGNYGYTF
TRBJ2-3 | TRBV27 | TRBD2 | - | TGTGCCAGCAGTTTAGTCGGGGGGGCCACAGATACGCAGTATTTT | CASSLVGGATDTQYF
TRBJ2-7 | TRBV19 | TRBD2 | - | TGTGCCAGTACCTATGGGGGGGACGGGACCTACGAGCAGTACTTC | CASTYGGDGTYEQYF
TRBJ1-4 | TRBV27 | - | - | TGTGCCAGCAGTTCCCCTCTTGACGGGGGGGGTAATGAAAAACTGTTTTTT | CASSSPLDGGGNEKLFF
TRBJ2-7 | TRBV15 | - | - | TGTGCCACCAGCAGAGGGGGCGGGGTAATCAACTTCGAGCAGTACTTC | CATSRGGGVINFEQYF
TRBJ1-1 | TRBV2 | - | - | TGTGCCAGGAACAGGTTCCCGAACACTGAAGCTTTCTTT | CARNRFPNTEAFF
TRBJ2-6 | TRBV27 | TRBD1 | - | TGTGCCAGCAGTTTTGACCGGGACAGTGGCTTTAGAGGGGCCAACGTCCTGACTTTC | CASSFDRDSGFRGANVLTF
TRBJ1-1 | TRBV29-1 | - | few | TGCAGCGTTGATCCCCACGGGGGAAGGCGGACTGAAGCTTTCTTT | CSVDPHGGRRTEAFF
TRBJ2-1 | TRBV11-3 | - | - | TGTGCCAGCAGCGACGGGAGTAGGGGATTTCTCAATGAGCAGTTCTTC | CASSDGSRGFLNEQFF
TRBJ1-1 | TRBV4-3 | TRBD1 | once | TGCGCCAGCACCCAAACTAGACAGGGGTCTGAAGCTTTCTTT | CASTQTRQGSEAFF
TRBJ1-4 | TRBV18 | TRBD1 | - | TGTGCCAGCAACAGGGGACCCGCAACTAATGAAAAACTGTTTTTT | CASNRGPATNEKLFF
TRBJ2-5 | TRBV5-1 | - | - | TGCGCCAGCAGCCGTGGGGGCCAAGAGACCCAGTACTTC | CASSRGGQETQYF